This record covers a single T cell receptor beta chain. TCRdb re-called the 5' RACE reads and shows each CDR3 protein once, DNA omitted. This listing includes approximately 460,000 distinct CDR3 sequences. This CDR3 contains 15 residues. CDR1 SGHTA and CDR2 FQGNSA come from the germline V gene. The sample is drawn from a study of T cells expressing NK-cell markers. Study summary: It was sorted CD3+CD56-NKG2C+, CD3+CD56+NKG2C- and CD3+CD56+NKG2C+ T cells that provided the TCR beta repertoires. Out of eight donors sequenced, seven tested HCMV-seropositive and the remaining one seronegative.

The V and J genes are TRBV7-2 and TRBJ2-2; TCRdb returns TRBD2, unconfirmable since there is no DNA. The material sequenced was blood T cells: a sorted CD56 or NKG2C T cell subset, CD4+ or CD8+ T cells, or bulk PBMC T cells (not recorded which). The TCR was taken from a woman between 18 and 70 years old in good health. This CDR3 is CASSYTGGLTGELFF.